One T cell receptor beta chain is described in this entry. This clonotype was found a few times. Its antigen is unknown. The input lacks base qualities; no much larger clone sits a single base away. This sample was included in a study of naive and memory T cell subsets (dated by TCRdb to the late 2010s). Regarding the study in general: The study applied an open-source, UMI-based TCR alpha and beta sequencing pipeline to sorted naive and memory peripheral blood T cell subsets. The results of the functional CMV T cell responses matched the IgG serology results in every case. RNA was DNase-treated and reverse transcribed with TCR constant-region primers, mostly using SuperScript III.

The germline V gene supplies CDR1 MGHRA and CDR2 YSYEKL. V was cut back by 4 bases and J by 5 bases, leaving a gap of 18 bases between them. The CDR3, cysteine through phenylalanine, is 16 amino acids long. Only the CDR3 region is kept as DNA, spanning 48 bases read in frame from base 1. The paper's findings and limits, for the study overall: A power law was followed by TCR abundance, with an exponent that differed between naive and memory subsets but was consistent across the three individuals. The repertoire findings for the naive and memory subsets could not be validated against a ground truth, as none was available. A clonotype was defined as a single alpha or beta chain sequence rather than as a paired alpha/beta receptor. After error correction, only a single occurrence was seen for over 95% of naive TCR sequences, so much steeper abundance distributions were produced than in memory subsets. In both CD4 and CD8 cells, a rise in Gini index and a fall in Shannon and inverse Simpson diversity were observed from naive through CM, EM and EMRA. A few larger clonotypes were present in naive repertoires, especially CD8 naive repertoires, and these clonotypes were possibly memory cells re-expressing CD45RA. RNA-based TCR counts may be influenced by expression changes linked to T cell activation and differentiation.

TCR alpha and beta chain libraries were amplified separately from the second PCR step onward. Donor CMV status was determined by IFNgamma production from CD4+ T cells after overnight stimulation of fresh PBMCs with CMV viral lysate. Miltenyi beads were used first to positively select CD4 T cells, and CD8 T cells were then positively selected from the CD4-negative fraction. After staining for CD3, CD4, CD8, CD45RA, CD27 and a live/dead dye, cells were sorted on a BD Aria II into four subsets based on CD45RA and CD27. Blood was obtained from a few healthy volunteers, and the blood from each volunteer was fractionated into CD4 and CD8 T cells and subsequently into four differentiation subsets. Approximately 120 ml of peripheral blood was collected from each donor, and PBMC were isolated from the blood using Ficoll-Paque PLUS density-gradient centrifugation. The sorted cells were lysed in RLT buffer, after which RNA was extracted using a Qiagen RNeasy kit and kept at -80 degrees C.

Library generation was performed with UMI-ligation and nested PCR. To cover both TRBC1 and TRBC2, the beta constant-region primer consisted of an equimolar mix of two oligonucleotides. Four rounds of PCR, combining the SP2 primer with nested alpha and beta constant-region primers, were used to amplify the ligated cDNA. T4 RNA ligase 1 ligated a single-stranded oligonucleotide carrying the SP2 primer and a 12-nucleotide UMI to the cDNA 3' end. The ligation reaction was incubated at 16°C for 20-24 hours. PCR2 was typically run as a SYBR Green qPCR and stopped at a predetermined threshold to prevent over-amplification. All purifications after the first were performed with Agencourt AMPure XP magnetic beads. Libraries were quantified by Qubit and checked on a TapeStation, where a main peak was expected near 650 bp. Sequencing of the pooled libraries was done on an Illumina MiSeq using v2 2x251 paired-end kits, which typically yielded roughly 0.95-2.1 million reads per sample. Libraries were pooled at 4 nM per sample, and about 5-7% PhiX was added to improve cluster recognition. On the study's bioinformatics: Decombinator assigned V and J genes to Demultiplexor-processed FASTQ reads by tag matching, allowing a single base-pair mismatch. Collapsinator relied on UMIs to fix sequencing errors as well as frequency errors caused by PCR heterogeneity. TCRs were translated and CDR3s were extracted from the conserved cysteine to the FGXG phenylalanine by CDR3Translator, with non-productive sequences being flagged. Gini, Shannon entropy and inverse Simpson indices were calculated on repertoires subsampled to equal numbers of UMI-defined TCRs. Within the linear range, a power law was fitted by maximum likelihood to the distributions of clonotype abundance. For one naive CD8 sample, the pipeline and MIGEC produced similar UMI counts, unique TCR numbers and clonal distributions. One analysis removed from the naive repertoire any naive TCRs that were also present in any memory subset from the same donor. A set of 7,322 CMV-associated CDR3 sequences, compiled from VDJdb and a published dataset, was used to search the repertoires. The public sequencing data were trimmed at Q25 with fastp and processed into clonotypes with MiXCR by TCRdb, which kept only in-frame beta chains. CDR3 protein sequences are deduplicated, and each keeps its most common genes and DNA. It is TCRdb's table, rather than the study itself, that gives the V and J calls and clone size. The sample table shows under 150,000 distinct CDR3 sequences, and approximately 18% are seen once. The ten largest clonotypes hold about 0.63% of the sample.

This chain joins TRBV4-1 to TRBJ2-1; TRBD1 could be the D gene, as 5 bases match. The sample comprised naive CD8+ T cells from blood. The label giving this sample's cell subset or site can be read as: naive T cells, CD45RA high CD27+. This clonotype was obtained from a human donor in good health. The CDR3 protein: CASSPAGPPYHNEQFF. The nucleotides read TGCGCCAGCAGCCCAGCAGGGCCTCCATACCACAATGAGCAGTTCTTC.